This T cell receptor (beta chain) is drawn from a study of shared clonotypes between healthy human individuals (dated by TCRdb to 2018 to 2021). In the study overall: A couple of women and a few men aged 18 to 49 years were included in the cohort. To estimate repertoire size and how much clonotypes are shared between individuals, the study performed deep sequencing of blood TCR repertoires from five healthy adults. Per donor, leukapheresis produced somewhere between about 0.94 and 8.9 billion PBMCs. To increase sequencing depth and limit assay-specific biases, different laboratories used diverse techniques to prepare libraries and sequence TCR repertoires. For each donor, CD4 naive and CD4 memory were each run on three plates, CD8 naive on two plates, and CD8 memory on one plate. Points the paper makes about the study in general: Compared with non-shared clonotypes, clonotypes shared by all four sorted-subset donors had higher generation probabilities. Pairwise subsampling indicated that sequencing depth was expected to affect the degree of clonotype sharing among donors. Incomplete sequencing was indicated by rarefaction of sorted-subset datasets, despite the large sequencing depth. Because the study included a small number of donors, the genetic and exposure-history diversity represented was limited. Only blood was sampled, and tissue TCR repertoires likely differ from those in blood. Naive subsets generally had larger estimated clonotype richness than memory subsets. Sharing across several donors was observed for approximately 4.6% of naive CD4, less than 4% of naive CD8, 2% to 2.5% of memory CD4, and roughly 0.43% of memory CD8 clonotypes.

The donors were healthy, HIV-negative adults who had no recently reported acute infections or vaccinations. Every donor was a Caucasian adult residing in Nashville, Tennessee, USA. CD4+ T cells were enriched through magnetic negative selection, after which naive cells were positively selected on CD45RA and the remaining negative fraction served as the memory subset. After blood collection by leukapheresis, PBMCs were isolated using Ficoll-Histopaque density gradient centrifugation and then cryopreserved in the vapor phase of liquid nitrogen. Purity and quantity of every magnetically sorted T cell population were checked by analytical flow cytometry. Each sorted fraction had its genomic DNA isolated and then quantified by UV absorbance on a Nanodrop 2000c. The CDR3 spans 15 residues, from the cysteine through the phenylalanine. The entry retains the CDR3 DNA only, 45 bases that are in frame from base 1. In the germline V gene (reference sequence), CDR1 corresponds to SEHNR and CDR2 to FQNEAQ. Cut back by 1 base and 1 base, the V and J ends lie 10 bases apart.

Using the deep immunoSEQ assay, TCR CDR3 regions were amplified from genomic DNA by multiplex PCR. Extracted genomic DNA from each cell subset was spread evenly across all wells of several immunoSEQ 96-well plates, with each plate serving as a replicate. For sorted subsets, approximately 210 ng of genomic DNA, equivalent to roughly 30,000 T cell genomes, went into each replicate PCR. Purified libraries were quantified with a Qubit 3.0 fluorometer, sized on a Bioanalyzer 2100, and re-quantified with the KAPA Library Quantification kit. Every immunoSEQ 96-well plate was sequenced on a dedicated single-read 150-cycle Illumina NextSeq 550 flow cell. As for how the authors treated the data: Because the immunoSEQ output held only junctional sequences and lacked quality scores, the filtering could not match the filtering applied to full-length reads. Sequences were annotated with PyIR, a Python wrapper for IgBLAST v1.9, and V/J genes and CDR3 were assigned using IMGT germline references. Any read was removed if the V/J assignment was weak (E-value above 1e-6), the CDR3 was missing, or the read contained stop codons, out-of-frame junctions, or ambiguous translated residues. V3J clonotypes were defined as sequences sharing an identical inferred V gene, J gene, and CDR3 amino acid sequence. The percentage overlap between two repertoires was calculated by dividing the number of shared unique clonotypes by the size of the smaller repertoire. Three approaches were used to assess repertoire richness: RTK rarefaction, the Chao1 estimator, and Recon v2.1 estimates of unobserved clonotypes. For all TCRbeta clonotypes obtained by the gDNA method from a handful of donors, generation probabilities were computed with OLGA. TCRdb mirrors the immuneACCESS table, restricted to in-frame sequences. Some clones are absent from its copies; in checked studies, under half trace to an unresolved V gene, and the reason for the others is unknown. V and J calls and clone size are given by that table; D and trimming were obtained from the DNA. The sample table shows hundreds of thousands of clones, and about 80% are seen once. The top ten constitute around 1.8% of the sample.

As for this clone: Its antigen has not been determined. Within one base of it there is no much larger clone, and no base qualities were kept.

This sequence originates from a woman aged 25 to 39 in good health. The chain was built from TRBV7-9 and TRBJ1-1, and the D gene may be TRBD1, 6 bases matching. Input material: memory CD4+ T cells sorted from blood. In light of the paper, this sample's cell subset or site label describes: CD45RA-negative fraction. CDR3 sequence: CASSLGGGPNTEAFF. The DNA sequence follows: TGTGCCAGCAGCTTAGGAGGGGGGCCGAACACTGAAGCTTTCTTT.